A single sample is the source of the 14 T cell receptor beta chains below, sequenced in a study of shared clonotypes between healthy human individuals. Assay used: immunoSEQ multiplex PCR; TCRdb lists only in-frame clones, some missing. Here the sample spans about 560,000 clones, around 81% being singletons. Sequencing was carried out using PBMCs. Receptor source: a middle-aged woman in good health. Some clones in this sample may be carry-over from other donors' samples.

V and J are TRBV27 and TRBJ2-2; possibly TRBD1 for D (5 bases). V was pared by 7 bases and J by 2 bases, with 11 bases between. This CDR3 comprises 14 residues. Germline V gene sequence: CDR1 MNHEY, CDR2 SMNVEV (reference sequence). The CDR3 DNA reads TGTGCCAGCACCCGATGGGGCAACACCGGGGAGCTGTTTTTT. Translated, it gives CASTRWGNTGELFF.

The CDR3 loop reads CASSWTGQETQYF. The DNA for the CDR3 is TGTGCCAGCAGCTGGACAGGTCAAGAGACCCAGTACTTC. V usage is TRBV7-3 and J usage is TRBJ2-5; 7 bases agree with TRBD1. Germline trimming cut 4 bases from V and 2 bases from J; bases unmatched to any gene: 1. CDR3 length: 13 residues. Germline CDR1 is SGHTA and CDR2 is FQGTGA.

The chain recombines TRBV9 with TRBJ1-2; D is unresolved. CDR1 and CDR2 (germline): SGDLS, YYNGEE. This CDR3 region has 14 residues. Trimming cost V 1 base and J 7 bases, with 14 bases left between them. CDR3 residues: CASSVSNHRTGYTF. Written as DNA, the CDR3 is TGTGCCAGCAGCGTAAGTAACCATCGTACTGGCTACACCTTC.

This chain uses TRBV28 with TRBJ1-5; D ambiguous. Germline values: CDR1 MDHEN, CDR2 SYDVKM. Trimming cost V 6 bases and J 3 bases, with 12 bases left between them. This CDR3 has 14 amino acids. CDR3 nucleotide sequence: TGTGCCAGCAGCTCCCCGGGTGCCAATCAGCCCCAGCATTTT. Protein product: CASSSPGANQPQHF.

The V gene is TRBV7-9, the J gene TRBJ2-1, with 10 positions matching TRBD2. The CDR3 runs 15 residues. CDR1 and CDR2 from the germline V gene are SEHNR and FQNEAQ (reference sequence). Trimming took 5 bases from V and 2 from J; bases not matched to a gene: 3. CDR3 DNA: TGTGCCAGCAGCATCACTAGCGGGGCCTACAATGAGCAGTTCTTC. It encodes CASSITSGAYNEQFF.

The rearrangement links TRBV27 to TRBJ2-3, with 11 bases matching TRBD2. Germline CDR1 is MNHEY and CDR2 is SMNVEV (reference sequence). CDR3 length: 17 residues. The J segment lost 4 bases and the V segment lost 5 bases, leaving 11 bases of the junction unmatched. The CDR3 sequence: CASSTSSSGRLSDTQYF. The CDR3 DNA reads TGTGCCAGCAGTACTTCATCTAGCGGGAGGTTGTCAGATACGCAGTATTTT.

The CDR3 nucleotides read TGTGCCAGCAGCAAAGGGGGCCGGAACACCGGGGAGCTGTTTTTT. Translation gives CASSKGGRNTGELFF. V usage is TRBV7-2 and J usage is TRBJ2-2; 7 nucleotides align to TRBD1. Germline CDR1 reads SGHTA; CDR2 reads FQGNSA. Unmatched junction bases numbered 4, after V lost 5 bases and J lost 1 base. The CDR3 extends over 15 amino acids.

This chain uses TRBV6-1 with TRBJ2-1; the match to TRBD2 covers 11 bases. This CDR3 comprises 14 residues. Germline V CDR1 and CDR2: MNHNS, SASEGT. Trimming took 3 bases from V and 10 from J; bases not matched to a gene: 5. The CDR3 loop is CASSEHGLAGEQFF. DNA for the CDR3: TGTGCCAGCAGTGAGCACGGACTAGCGGGCGAGCAGTTCTTC.

The rearrangement uses TRBV10-3 and TRBJ2-1; the D gene is possibly TRBD2 (5 bases). Germline-derived CDR1 and CDR2 are ENHRY and SYGVKD. The ends were cut back, 4 bases at V and 5 bases at J, with 9 bases in the middle. There are 13 residues in the CDR3. The CDR3, as DNA: TGTGCCATCAGTGCCTCCGGGGACAATGAGCAGTTCTTC. Translated, it gives CAISASGDNEQFF.

This chain joins TRBV6-5 and TRBJ2-1, with D possibly matching TRBD1 (7 bases). Germline CDR1 reads MNHEY; CDR2 reads SVGAGI. V was cut by 5 bases and J by 6 bases, with 17 bases left in between. The CDR3 runs 15 residues. CDR3 nucleotide sequence: TGTGCCAGCAGTCGTGACAGGGAGGTGGGCAATGAGCAGTTCTTC. Translated: CASSRDREVGNEQFF.

The sample holds a few counts of this clone. The rearrangement joins TRBV7-2 to TRBJ2-5; D is tentatively TRBD1 or TRBD2 (6 bases each). The CDR3 consists of 15 residues. Germline assignment: CDR1 SGHTA and CDR2 FQGNSA. V was trimmed by 7 bases and J by 5 bases, leaving 20 bases between them. The CDR3 here is CASNPSGAGLETQYF. The CDR3, as DNA: TGTGCCAGCAACCCCTCAGGGGCGGGGTTGGAGACCCAGTACTTC.

The CDR3 DNA reads TGTGCCAGCAGCGCCACCGGGACTAGCGGGAGTAATGAGCAGTTCTTC. Protein product: CASSATGTSGSNEQFF. The chain recombines TRBV9 with TRBJ2-1, with 14 bases aligning to TRBD2. The germline V gene has CDR1 SGDLS and CDR2 YYNGEE. V lost 3 bases and J lost 7; bases outside the gene matches: 6. CDR3 length: 16 residues.

This clone was observed a handful of times. The chain recombines TRBV14 with TRBJ2-7; either TRBD1 or TRBD2 may fit D (5 bases each). Trimming left V 0 bases short and J 6 bases short, with 15 bases between. Germline CDR1 and CDR2: SGHDN and FVKESK. The CDR3 is 15 residues long. Here the CDR3 DNA reads TGTGCCAGCAGCCAAGACGGAGGTCTGAGGGGCGAGCAGTACTTC. Protein sequence: CASSQDGGLRGEQYF.

V usage is TRBV18 and J usage is TRBJ1-1; D possibly corresponds to TRBD1 (6 bases). The V gene's germline CDR1 is KGHSH and CDR2 LQKENI. This CDR3 spans 14 amino acids. The V gene lost 6 bases and the J gene lost 0 bases, with 11 bases spanning the gap. CDR3: CASSYGQMNTEAFF. The CDR3, as DNA: TGTGCCAGCTCTTACGGACAGATGAACACTGAAGCTTTCTTT.